Following are 29 T cell receptor beta chains from one sample sequenced in a study of glioma-infiltrating T cells. Using RNA template, CDR3s of TCR alpha and beta were amplified with iRepertoire arm-PCR. TCRdb passed the multiplex PCR reads through MiXCR, listing each CDR3 protein once. The data show some 190,000 distinct CDR3 sequences, with roughly a third seen just once and 20% to 25% held by the top ten. Sequenced: glioma tissue, nonneoplastic brain tissue, or PBMCs (not recorded which). These receptors all come from a human donor with low-grade glioma or glioblastoma, undergoing nonglioma brain surgery, or in good health (not recorded which).

This clonotype was seen many times. The rearrangement uses TRBV5-4 and TRBJ2-1; either TRBD1 or TRBD2 may fit D (5 bases each). The CDR3 has 14 amino acids. The ends were cut back, 2 bases at V and 2 bases at J, with 8 bases in the middle. Per the germline V gene, CDR1 is SGHNT and CDR2 is YYREEE (reference sequence). CDR3 residues: CASSLTGPYNEQFF. CDR3 bases: TGTGCCAGCAGCTTAACGGGACCCTACAATGAGCAGTTCTTC.

This clonotype was observed many times. V gene TRBV3-1 combines with J gene TRBJ1-2; D uncertain. V gave up 0 bases and J gave up 5 bases, with 7 bases separating them. The germline V gene has CDR1 LGHDT and CDR2 YNNKEL (reference sequence). The CDR3 consists of 13 residues. The CDR3 reads CASSQDDLYGYTF. CDR3 nucleotide sequence: TGTGCCAGCAGCCAAGATGACTTATATGGCTACACCTTC.

At least ten counts were recorded for this clonotype. The rearrangement joins TRBV7-2 to TRBJ1-6; 9 positions match TRBD1. V shed 5 bases and J 5 bases; nucleotides not matched to a gene: 4. Germline V gene data show CDR1 as SGHTA and CDR2 as FQGNSA. This CDR3 is 15 amino acids long. The CDR3 protein is CASSGQGRDNSPLHF. Written as DNA, the CDR3 is TGTGCCAGCAGCGGACAGGGGAGGGATAATTCACCCCTCCACTTT.

This clonotype was seen repeatedly, ten times or more. J is TRBJ2-1 and V is TRBV6-1; D not resolved. The CDR3 loop spans 11 amino acids. The germline V gene encodes CDR1 MNHNS and CDR2 SASEGT. Trimming removed 4 bases at V and 9 bases at J, with 7 bases between. The CDR3 here is CASSVLSEQFF. The CDR3 DNA reads TGTGCCAGCAGTGTGCTGAGTGAGCAGTTCTTC.

Worth noting for this clonotype: Possible read error: a much larger clone is one base away. This sequence joins TRBV7-2 and TRBJ2-7; 7 nucleotides align to TRBD2. CDR3 length equals 15 residues. From germline, CDR1 is SGHTA and CDR2 FQGNSA. The V segment lost 5 bases and the J segment 12 bases; nucleotides outside the gene matches: 19. The CDR3 nucleotides read TGTGCCAGCAGCCTATGGAGGAGCGGGACCTCCGGGCGGTACTTC. As protein: CASSLWRSGTSGRYF.

There are many counts of this clonotype. The gene calls are TRBV28 and TRBJ2-2; D remains ambiguous. The V gene lost 5 bases and the J gene lost 6 bases, with 13 bases spanning the gap. The V gene's germline CDR1 is MDHEN and CDR2 SYDVKM. CDR3 length equals 14 residues. CDR3 in amino acids: CASSPHLVAGELFF. The CDR3 DNA follows: TGTGCCAGCAGTCCCCATTTAGTGGCCGGGGAGCTGTTTTTT.

This clonotype was recorded at least ten times. The rearrangement links TRBV6-2 or TRBV6-3 to TRBJ1-2; no reliable D call. Between the trimmed V and J ends, which lost 8 bases and 5 bases, there was a span of 12 bases. CDR3 size: 12 residues. Germline V gene data show CDR1 as MNHEY and CDR2 as SVGEGT. For the CDR3, the DNA is TGTGCCAGCGCGAGGGATCGGTATGGCTACACCTTC. It encodes CASARDRYGYTF.

This clonotype was detected many times. The V call is TRBV6-1, the J call TRBJ2-2; 7 bases are a match to TRBD2. In germline, CDR1 is MNHNS, CDR2 SASEGT. V gave up 2 bases and J gave up 4 bases; unmatched junction bases: 7. This CDR3 region has 16 residues. Written as DNA, the CDR3 is TGTGCCAGCAGTGAATCGGGCGGGAGTGGCACCGGGGAGCTGTTTTTT. Its protein is CASSESGGSGTGELFF.

As to this clonotype: A much larger clone is a single base away; this may be a read error. The gene calls are TRBV19 and TRBJ2-3; TRBD2 matches 9 bases. Germline values: CDR1 LNHDA, CDR2 SQIVND (reference sequence). The ends lost 6 bases at V and 2 bases at J; junction bases unmatched: 6. This CDR3 is 15 amino acids long. CDR3 loop: CASRRLAEHTDTQYF. In DNA, the CDR3 is TGTGCCAGTAGACGACTAGCGGAACACACAGATACGCAGTATTTT.

In the case of this clonotype: It may be a read error: a sequence one base away is much more abundant. Because it lacks the conserved phenylalanine or tryptophan at the end, this CDR3 is likely a read error. J is TRBJ2-5 and V is TRBV13; D unresolved. This CDR3 is 11 amino acids long. In germline, CDR1 is PRHDT, CDR2 FYEKMQ (reference sequence). Trimming shortened V by 6 bases and J by 4 bases, and 6 bases separated the two germline ends. The DNA for the CDR3 is TGTGCCAGCAGAAGGGCAGAGACCCAGTACCTC. Residues: CASRRAETQYL.

A remark on this clonotype: A junction end diverges from the germline sequence, so it may reflect a read error. The chain employs TRBV27 and TRBJ1-1; D unclear. The V gene's germline CDR1 is MNHEY and CDR2 SMNVEV (reference sequence). CDR3 length equals 13 residues. The CDR3, as DNA: TGTGCCAGCAGTTTTGCGTGGAAAACTGAAGCTGTCTTT. Its protein product is CASSFAWKTEAVF.

This clonotype was observed many times. The chain combines TRBV20-1 with TRBJ1-3, with a weak D call TRBD1 (5 bases). Per the germline V gene, CDR1 is DFQATT and CDR2 is SNEGSKA (reference sequence). The CDR3 is 16 amino acids. V shed 0 bases and J shed 0 bases, with 12 bases lying between them. CDR3 nucleotides: TGCAGTGCTAGAGATAGGGACGTTAGCTCTGGAAACACCATATATTTT. It translates to CSARDRDVSSGNTIYF.

J is TRBJ2-2 and V is TRBV18; no reliable D call. Germline lookup yields CDR1 KGHSH and CDR2 LQKENI. V lost 1 base and J 2 bases, leaving 11 bases between the germline ends. The CDR3 sequence is 16 residues long. The CDR3 loop reads CASSPQKAPNTGELFF. As DNA, the CDR3 is TGTGCCAGCTCACCACAAAAAGCGCCCAACACCGGGGAGCTGTTTTTT.

This clonotype was observed at least ten times. The J gene is TRBJ2-5, the V gene TRBV27; 9 nucleotides align to TRBD2. Germline CDR1 MNHEY, CDR2 SMNVEV (reference sequence). Trimming removed 4 bases from V and 5 bases from J; junction bases left unmatched: 5. CDR3 length: 14 amino acids. The CDR3 DNA reads as TGTGCCAGCAGTTGGGCGGGAGGGGACGAGACCCAGTACTTC. The encoded protein is CASSWAGGDETQYF.

This sequence joins TRBV7-9 and TRBJ2-5; TRBD1 aligns across 11 bases. CDR1 and CDR2 from the germline V gene are SEHNR and FQNEAQ (reference sequence). With V trimmed by 3 bases and J by 4 bases, 10 bases remained unmatched. The CDR3 extends over 17 amino acids. CDR3 sequence reads: CASSFPDRGLGGETQYF. CDR3 bases: TGTGCCAGCAGCTTCCCGGACAGGGGGCTAGGTGGAGAGACCCAGTACTTC.

V usage is TRBV20-1 and J usage is TRBJ1-5, with a weak D call TRBD1 (5 bases). In germline, CDR1 is DFQATT, CDR2 SNEGSKA (reference sequence). The CDR3 has 14 amino acids. V dropped 5 bases and J dropped 4 bases, with 15 bases sitting between them. The CDR3 DNA reads TGCAGTGCTTGCCGACAAGGGGAAAATCAGCCCCAGCATTTT. Encoded protein: CSACRQGENQPQHF.

There are a few counts of this clonotype. The CDR3 DNA follows: TGCAGCGTTGAAAAGGGAATGAACACTGAAGCTTTCTTT. Encoded protein: CSVEKGMNTEAFF. The genes are TRBV29-1 and TRBJ1-1; D remains ambiguous. The germline CDR1 and CDR2 sequences are SQVTM and ANQGSEA. V was pared by 2 bases and J by 0 bases, with 7 bases between. This CDR3 comprises 13 residues.

Ten or more counts support this clonotype. The chain employs TRBV27 and TRBJ2-1; D not resolved. The V gene lost 3 bases and the J gene lost 8 bases, with 5 bases spanning the gap. The CDR3 covers 11 residues. Germline-derived CDR1 and CDR2 are MNHEY and SMNVEV (reference sequence). CDR3 DNA: TGTGCCAGCAGTTTTAGGGATGAGCAGTTCTTC. Its translation is CASSFRDEQFF.

The J gene is TRBJ2-7, the V gene TRBV20-1; D is uncertain. The V end lost 4 bases, the J end lost 4 bases, and 11 bases lay between the germline ends. CDR1 is DFQATT and CDR2 is SNEGSKA in the germline V gene (reference sequence). CDR3 length: 12 amino acids. CDR3 DNA sequence: TGCAGTGCTACCCAAGATGTGTACGAGCAGTACTTC. Its protein product is CSATQDVYEQYF.

CDR3 amino acids: CASSFDRESGGTF. The CDR3 nucleotides are TGTGCCAGCAGCTTCGACAGGGAGAGTGGCGGCACCTTC. The chain uses TRBV5-4 and TRBJ1-2, with 7 bases matching TRBD1. The germline V gene encodes CDR1 SGHNT and CDR2 YYREEE (reference sequence). The CDR3 is 13 residues long. The ends lost 2 bases at V and 13 bases at J; junction bases unmatched: 11.

This clonotype occurred many times. The chain combines TRBV7-8 with TRBJ1-6; D uncertain. This CDR3 comprises 16 residues. V gave up 1 base and J gave up 6 bases, with 13 bases separating them. In germline, CDR1 is SGHVS, CDR2 FQNEAQ. CDR3 in amino acids: CASSLDMGPPNSPLHF. CDR3 DNA sequence: TGTGCCAGCAGCTTAGATATGGGTCCTCCTAATTCACCCCTCCACTTT.

This clonotype has ten or more counts. The rearrangement links TRBV5-1 to TRBJ1-1, with 8 bases identical to TRBD1. Germline assignment: CDR1 SGHRS and CDR2 YFSETQ. The CDR3 is 16 amino acids. The junction had 8 bases not matched to a gene; V was cut back by 4 bases and J by 0 bases. The CDR3 region is CASSRGQGTMNTEAFF. CDR3 sequence (DNA): TGCGCCAGCAGCCGAGGACAGGGCACTATGAACACTGAAGCTTTCTTT. Complete variable domain (other parts from reference TRBV5-1 and TRBJ1-1): KAGVTQTPRYLIKTRGQQVTLSCSPISGHRSVSWYQQTPGQGLQFLFEYFSETQRNKGNFPGRFSGRQFSNSRSEMNVSTLELGDSALYLCASSRGQGTMNTEAFFGQGTRLTVV.

A word on this clonotype: One end of the junction varies from germline; a read error may be responsible. The chain's CDR3 is CTSRPALTEAFF. CDR3 in DNA: TGTACCAGCAGACCTGCTCTCACTGAAGCTTTCTTT. The chain is built from TRBV6-5 and TRBJ1-1; D remains unclear. The CDR3 extends over 12 amino acids. The germline CDR1 and CDR2 sequences are MNHEY and SVGAGI.

In the case of this clonotype: This may stem from a read error, because a much larger clone lies one nucleotide away. The chain recombines TRBV3-1 with TRBJ1-2; D uncertain. Germline V lookup: CDR1 LGHDT, CDR2 YNNKEL (reference sequence). CDR3 length equals 13 residues. This CDR3 is CASSHLDNYGCTF. The CDR3 DNA sequence: TGTGCCAGCAGCCACTTAGACAACTATGGCTGCACCTTC.

In this sample, this clonotype turned up many times. This rearrangement joins TRBV7-9 to TRBJ1-1, with TRBD1 matching 8 bases. The ends lost 0 bases at V and 5 bases at J; junction bases unmatched: 5. Germline-derived CDR1 and CDR2 are SEHNR and FQNEAQ (reference sequence). The CDR3 loop spans 15 amino acids. The DNA of the CDR3 is TGTGCCAGCAGCTTAGCGCAGGGGGCGGATACTGAAGCTTTCTTT. Its protein product is CASSLAQGADTEAFF.

J is TRBJ2-5 and V is TRBV10-1; 8 bases align to TRBD2. The ends lost 4 bases at V and 1 base at J; junction bases unmatched: 8. CDR1 and CDR2 (germline): WNHNN, SYGVQD (reference sequence). This CDR3 comprises 16 residues. CDR3: CASSGHPLAAQETQYF. CDR3 nucleotides: TGCGCCAGCAGTGGACATCCACTAGCGGCCCAAGAGACCCAGTACTTC.

The J gene is TRBJ2-1, the V gene TRBV9, with 11 nucleotides matching TRBD2. V was pared by 6 bases and J by 7 bases, with 9 bases of the junction left unmatched. This CDR3 has 15 amino acids. From germline, CDR1 is SGDLS and CDR2 YYNGEE. The CDR3 coding sequence is TGTGCCAGCACGCTTACTAGCGGGAGAGGTAATGAGCAGTTCTTC. The encoded protein is CASTLTSGRGNEQFF.

This clonotype was observed many times. The chain combines TRBV24-1 with TRBJ2-1; the D gene is possibly TRBD1 (5 bases). This CDR3 spans 15 amino acids. Germline V lookup: CDR1 KGHDR, CDR2 SFDVKD. The V end was cut by 3 bases, the J end by 6 bases, with 14 bases between. CDR3: CATSDRLAGLNEQFF. As DNA, the CDR3 is TGTGCCACCAGTGATCGCCTGGCAGGGCTCAATGAGCAGTTCTTC.

The table lists this clonotype with many counts. CDR3 in amino acids: CASSLSSGSLSYNEQFF. Here the CDR3 DNA reads TGTGCCAGCAGTTTGTCTAGCGGATCTCTCTCCTACAATGAGCAGTTCTTC. V usage is TRBV27 and J usage is TRBJ2-1; the match to TRBD2 covers 7 bases. The J segment lost 0 bases and the V segment lost 3 bases, leaving 8 bases of the junction unmatched. Germline CDR1 MNHEY, CDR2 SMNVEV (reference sequence). The CDR3 has 17 amino acids.